This T cell receptor beta chain was captured in a study of regulatory T cells in long-lasting Graves disease. At the level of the study: Under 3 months of antithyroid drugs had been taken by newly diagnosed Graves' patients.

This clonotype was observed many times. Time point noted: newly diagnosed GD, antithyroid drugs for less than 3 months. The TCR library was made from RNA extracted from PBMCs. V lost 3 bases and J 3 bases, leaving 5 bases between the germline ends. Germline V gene data show CDR1 as SNHLY and CDR2 as FYNNEI. The CDR3 is 12 amino acids. Researchers made TCR beta libraries by using iRepertoire HTBI primers and running Arm-PCR on CDR3 regions. Via MiXCR, TCRdb re-called the multiplex PCR reads, giving one row per CDR3 protein. The sample includes approximately 540,000 distinct CDR3 sequences, 12% of them seen just once. These records were also assigned to another study, of T cells in Graves' hyperthyroidism and ophthalmopathy.

Sequences were derived from peripheral blood mononuclear cells (PBMCs), sampled at new diagnosis, from a patient treated with antithyroid drugs. The J gene is TRBJ1-1, the V gene TRBV2, with D unresolved. This TCR came from a woman in her twenties or thirties with Graves disease. CDR3 sequence (DNA): TGTGCCAGCAGTGACCCATACACTGAAGCTTTCTTT. Its translation: CASSDPYTEAFF.